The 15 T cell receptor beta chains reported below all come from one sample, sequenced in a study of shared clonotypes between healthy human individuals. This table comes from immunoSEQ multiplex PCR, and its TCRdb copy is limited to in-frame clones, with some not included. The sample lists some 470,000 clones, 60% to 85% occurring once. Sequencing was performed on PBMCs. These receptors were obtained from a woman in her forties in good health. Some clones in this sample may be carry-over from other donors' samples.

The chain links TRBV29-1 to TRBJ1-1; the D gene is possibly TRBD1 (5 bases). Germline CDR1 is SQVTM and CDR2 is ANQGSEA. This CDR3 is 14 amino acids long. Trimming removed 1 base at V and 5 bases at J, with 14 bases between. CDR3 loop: CSVEGGNRGTEAFF. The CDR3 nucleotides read TGCAGCGTTGAAGGGGGGAATCGGGGGACTGAAGCTTTCTTT.

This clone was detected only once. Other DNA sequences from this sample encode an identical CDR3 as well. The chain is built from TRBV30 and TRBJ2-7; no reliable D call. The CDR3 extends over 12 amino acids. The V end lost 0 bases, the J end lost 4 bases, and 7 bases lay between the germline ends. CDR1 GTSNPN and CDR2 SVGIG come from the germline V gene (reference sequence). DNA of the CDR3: TGTGCCTGGAGTGTTGGACCATACGAGCAGTACTTC. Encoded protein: CAWSVGPYEQYF.

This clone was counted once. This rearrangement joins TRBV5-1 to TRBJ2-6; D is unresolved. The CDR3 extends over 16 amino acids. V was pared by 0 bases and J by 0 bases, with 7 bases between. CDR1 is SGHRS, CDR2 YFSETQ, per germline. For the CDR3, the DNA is TGCGCCAGCAGCTTGGATTGGGGCTCTGGGGCCAACGTCCTGACTTTC. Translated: CASSLDWGSGANVLTF.

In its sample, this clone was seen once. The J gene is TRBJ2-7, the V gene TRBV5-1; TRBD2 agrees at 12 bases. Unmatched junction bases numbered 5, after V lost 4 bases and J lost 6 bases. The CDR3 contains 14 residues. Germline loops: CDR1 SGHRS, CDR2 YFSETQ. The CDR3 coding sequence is TGCGCCAGCAGCGGGGGACTAGCGGGTGGCGAGCAGTACTTC. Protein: CASSGGLAGGEQYF.

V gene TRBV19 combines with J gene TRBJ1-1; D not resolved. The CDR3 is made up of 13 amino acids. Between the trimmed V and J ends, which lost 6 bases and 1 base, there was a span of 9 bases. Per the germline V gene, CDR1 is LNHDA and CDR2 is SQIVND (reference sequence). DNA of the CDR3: TGTGCCAGTAGGGTCAGCTCGAACACTGAAGCTTTCTTT. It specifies CASRVSSNTEAFF.

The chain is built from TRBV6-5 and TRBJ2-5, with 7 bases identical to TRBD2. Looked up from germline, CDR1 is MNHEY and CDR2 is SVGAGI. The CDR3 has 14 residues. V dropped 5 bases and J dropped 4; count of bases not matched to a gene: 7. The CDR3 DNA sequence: TGTGCCAGCAGTGCAGGACTAGGTTCAGAGACCCAGTACTTC. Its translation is CASSAGLGSETQYF.

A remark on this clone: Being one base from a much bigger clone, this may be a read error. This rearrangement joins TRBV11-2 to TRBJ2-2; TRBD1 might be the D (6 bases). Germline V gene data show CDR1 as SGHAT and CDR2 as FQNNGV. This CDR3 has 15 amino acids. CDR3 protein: CAGSLGQLNTGELFF. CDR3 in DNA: TGTGCCGGCAGCTTGGGACAATTGAACACCGGGGAGCTGTTTTTT.

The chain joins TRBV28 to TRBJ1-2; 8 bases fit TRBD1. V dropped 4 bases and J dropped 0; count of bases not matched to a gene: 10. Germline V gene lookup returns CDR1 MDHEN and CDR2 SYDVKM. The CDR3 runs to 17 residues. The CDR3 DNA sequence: TGTGCCAGCAGTTCCCACGCTCTCAGGGGGCCTAACTATGGCTACACCTTC. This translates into CASSSHALRGPNYGYTF.

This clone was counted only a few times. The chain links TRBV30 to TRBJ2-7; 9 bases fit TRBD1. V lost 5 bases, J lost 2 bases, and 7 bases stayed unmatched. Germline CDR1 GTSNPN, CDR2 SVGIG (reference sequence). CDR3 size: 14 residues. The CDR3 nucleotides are TGTGCCTGGGACAGGGGGGCCAGGGCCTACGAGCAGTACTTC. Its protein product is CAWDRGARAYEQYF.

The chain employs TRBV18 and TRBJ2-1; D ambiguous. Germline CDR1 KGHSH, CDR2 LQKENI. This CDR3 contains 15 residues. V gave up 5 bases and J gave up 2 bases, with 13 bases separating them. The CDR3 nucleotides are TGTGCCAGCTCAGGCACGTGGGGAACCTACAATGAGCAGTTCTTC. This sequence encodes CASSGTWGTYNEQFF. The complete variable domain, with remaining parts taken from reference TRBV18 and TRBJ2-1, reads NAGVMQNPRHLVRRRGQEARLRCSPMKGHSHVYWYRQLPEEGLKFMVYLQKENIIDESGMPKERFSAEFPKEGPSILRIQQVVRGDSAAYFCASSGTWGTYNEQFFGPGTRLTVL.

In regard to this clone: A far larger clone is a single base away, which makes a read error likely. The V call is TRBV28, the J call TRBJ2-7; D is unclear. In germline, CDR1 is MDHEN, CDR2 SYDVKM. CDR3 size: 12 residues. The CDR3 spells CASSLSRYEQCF. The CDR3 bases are TGTGCCAGCAGTTTGTCGCGTTACGAGCAGTGCTTC. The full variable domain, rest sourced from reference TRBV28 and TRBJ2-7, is DVKVTQSSRYLVKRTGEKVFLECVQDMDHENMFWYRQDPGLGLRLIYFSYDVKMKEKGDIPEGYSVSREKKERFSLILESASTNQTSMYLCASSLSRYEQCFGPGTRLTVT.

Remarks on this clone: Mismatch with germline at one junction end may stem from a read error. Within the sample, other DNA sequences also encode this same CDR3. The CDR3 DNA reads as TGCGCCAGCTCCAGGACTAGCGGGTCCTATGAGCAGTACTTC. It codes for CASSRTSGSYEQYF. The genes are TRBV5-1 and TRBJ2-7; 11 positions agree with TRBD2. Germline lookup yields CDR1 SGHRS and CDR2 YFSETQ. This CDR3 is built from 14 residues.

CDR3 sequence reads: CASLTVVDGGLYSNQPQHF. The DNA for the CDR3 is TGTGCCAGCCTTACGGTTGTCGACGGAGGCCTCTATAGCAATCAGCCCCAGCATTTT. The V gene is TRBV28, the J gene TRBJ1-5; no firm D call. V was clipped by 8 bases and J by 0 bases, with 26 bases between them. CDR1 is MDHEN, CDR2 SYDVKM, per germline. The CDR3 is 19 residues long.

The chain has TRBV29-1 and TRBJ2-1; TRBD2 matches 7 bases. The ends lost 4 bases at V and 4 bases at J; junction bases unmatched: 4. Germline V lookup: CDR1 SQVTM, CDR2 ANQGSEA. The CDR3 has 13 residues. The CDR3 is CSVGGGDYNEQFF. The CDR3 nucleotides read TGCAGCGTTGGGGGAGGGGATTACAATGAGCAGTTCTTC.

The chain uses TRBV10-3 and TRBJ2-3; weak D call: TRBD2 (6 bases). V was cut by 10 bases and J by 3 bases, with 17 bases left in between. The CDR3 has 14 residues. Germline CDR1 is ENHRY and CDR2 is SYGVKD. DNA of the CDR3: TGTGCCACCAAATCCGGGGGAGATACAGATACGCAGTATTTT. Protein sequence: CATKSGGDTDTQYF.